This T cell receptor beta chain appears in the sequencing data of a study of post-analysis software for immune sequencing data. Study context: Patients with relapsing-remitting, secondary progressive and progressive-relapsing multiple sclerosis courses were all represented.

Prepared TCR beta cDNA libraries contained unique molecular identifiers. cDNA molecules numbering 400,000 to 550,000 came from about 0.94 to 9.7 million T cells. One entry per CDR3 protein results from TCRdb running MiXCR on the PCR reads. The data contain about 540,000 distinct CDR3 sequences, approximately 34% of them singletons. For this clonotype: Antigen specificity is unknown.

Study-level findings and limits: F measure clustering grouped samples strongly by preparation batch. Five TRBV segments were significantly more frequent in patients than in controls. TRBV5-6, TRBV5-1 and TRBV20-1 were among these segments.

Germline CDR1 and CDR2: DFQATT and SNEGSKA (reference sequence). V shed 7 bases and J 4 bases; nucleotides not matched to a gene: 8. The CDR3 is 14 residues long. The rearrangement links TRBV20-1 to TRBJ2-3, with 10 bases lining up with TRBD2. Sequenced input: blood. The receptor was isolated from a girl aged 2-17 years with multiple sclerosis. The CDR3 loop reads CSGPRSGGADTQYF. The CDR3, as DNA: TGCAGTGGCCCCCGCAGCGGGGGGGCAGATACGCAGTATTTT.